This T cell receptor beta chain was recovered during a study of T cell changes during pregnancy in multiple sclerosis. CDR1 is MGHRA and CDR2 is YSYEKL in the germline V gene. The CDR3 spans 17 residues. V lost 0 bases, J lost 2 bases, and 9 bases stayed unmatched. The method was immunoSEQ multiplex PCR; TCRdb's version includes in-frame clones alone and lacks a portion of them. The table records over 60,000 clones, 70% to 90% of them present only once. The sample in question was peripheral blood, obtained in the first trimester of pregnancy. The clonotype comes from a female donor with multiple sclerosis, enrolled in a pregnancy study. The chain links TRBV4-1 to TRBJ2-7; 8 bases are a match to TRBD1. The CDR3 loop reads CASSQDLVRQGTYEQYF. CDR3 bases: TGCGCCAGCAGCCAAGATCTAGTGAGACAGGGGACCTACGAGCAGTACTTC.